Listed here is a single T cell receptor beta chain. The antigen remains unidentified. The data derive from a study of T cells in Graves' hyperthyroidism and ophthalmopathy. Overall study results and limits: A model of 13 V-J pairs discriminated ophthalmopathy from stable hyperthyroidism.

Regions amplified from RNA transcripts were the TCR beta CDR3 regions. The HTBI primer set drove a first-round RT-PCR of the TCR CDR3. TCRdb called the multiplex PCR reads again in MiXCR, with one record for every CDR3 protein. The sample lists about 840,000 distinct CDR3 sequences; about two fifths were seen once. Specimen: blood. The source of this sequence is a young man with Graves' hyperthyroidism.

CDR3 DNA sequence: TGTGCCAGCAGGGCGATACCTTACGACACCGGGGAGCTGTTTTTT. It translates to CASRAIPYDTGELFF. The chain has TRBV9 and TRBJ2-2, with D unclear. CDR3 length equals 15 residues. The ends were cut back, 5 bases at V and 3 bases at J, with 14 bases in the middle. Germline V gives CDR1 SGDLS, CDR2 YYNGEE.